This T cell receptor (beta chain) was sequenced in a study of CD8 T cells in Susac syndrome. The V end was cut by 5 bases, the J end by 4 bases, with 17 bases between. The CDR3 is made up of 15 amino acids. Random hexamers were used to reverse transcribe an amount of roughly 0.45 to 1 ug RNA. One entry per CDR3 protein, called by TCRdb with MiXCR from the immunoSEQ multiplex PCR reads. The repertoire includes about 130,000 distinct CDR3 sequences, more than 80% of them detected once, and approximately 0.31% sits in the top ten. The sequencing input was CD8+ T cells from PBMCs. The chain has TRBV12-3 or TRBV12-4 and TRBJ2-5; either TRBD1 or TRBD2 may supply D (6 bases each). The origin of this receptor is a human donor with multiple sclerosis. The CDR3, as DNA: TGTGCCAGCAGTAAAGAAGGGGGGCCGGGAGAGACCCAGTACTTC. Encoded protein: CASSKEGGPGETQYF.